The rows below give T cell receptor beta chains drawn from one sample of a study of OX40 agonist ivuxolimab in advanced cancers. The repertoire was sequenced with immunoSEQ multiplex PCR; TCRdb's copy has only in-frame clones and lacks some. The table records about 20,000 clones, roughly 84% of them present only once. The sequencing used CD4+ or CD8+ T cells sorted from blood, collected in a trial of the OX40 agonist ivuxolimab. The origin of the receptors is an adult with an advanced solid tumor such as melanoma, head and neck, liver or kidney cancer. CDR3s include the opening cysteine and the closing phenylalanine or tryptophan. A D gene is named only where the DNA matches it firmly. Clone size is shown for a subset of rows, as once, few, many or a class of expanded clone.

j_call v_call d_call clone_size cdr3_aa cdr3_nt
TRBJ2-1 TRBV5-6 TRBD1 NA CASSFRDRALNEQFF TGTGCCAGCAGCTTCCGGGACAGGGCCCTCAATGAGCAGTTCTTC
TRBJ2-7 TRBV7-3 NA NA CASSLEFSQSPYEQYF TGTGCCAGCAGCTTAGAGTTTAGTCAATCCCCCTACGAGCAGTACTTC
TRBJ1-6 TRBV7-9 NA NA CASSLSGQNSPLHF TGTGCCAGCAGCTTATCCGGACAGAATTCGCCCCTCCACTTT
TRBJ2-2 TRBV5-6 TRBD1 NA CASSQGAGELFF TGTGCCAGCAGCCAGGGGGCCGGGGAGCTGTTTTTT
TRBJ2-3 TRBV5-1 NA NA CASSFGLADTQYF TGCGCCAGCAGCTTCGGGCTGGCAGATACGCAGTATTTT
TRBJ1-4 TRBV7-9 NA few CASSLSGSTNEKLFF TGTGCCAGCAGCTTATCGGGGTCAACTAATGAAAAACTGTTTTTT
TRBJ2-3 TRBV14 NA NA CASSQHIGADTQYF TGTGCCAGCAGCCAACATATAGGGGCAGATACGCAGTATTTT
TRBJ1-6 TRBV21-1 NA few CASTLGGPINSPLHF TGTGCCAGCACTCTCGGGGGACCGATCAATTCACCCCTCCACTTT
TRBJ2-1 TRBV11-2 TRBD2 NA CASSFRGERERNEQFF TGTGCCAGCAGCTTTAGAGGTGAGCGGGAGAGGAATGAGCAGTTCTTC
TRBJ1-3 TRBV10-2 NA NA CASSEATSGGPHTIYF TGCGCCAGCAGTGAGGCTACTTCTGGAGGCCCGCACACCATATATTTT
TRBJ2-7 TRBV2 NA NA CASSVSPMVAYEQYF TGTGCCAGCAGTGTATCCCCCATGGTGGCCTACGAGCAGTACTTC
TRBJ1-5 TRBV6-6 NA NA CASRMTSNQPQHF TGTGCCAGCAGGATGACTAGCAATCAGCCCCAGCATTTT
TRBJ2-2 TRBV29-1 TRBD2 NA CSASIQRGPGGELFF TGCAGCGCCTCAATACAGCGGGGGCCAGGAGGGGAGCTGTTTTTT
TRBJ1-5 TRBV7-2 NA NA CASRETGTVDNQPQHF TGTGCCAGCAGAGAAACCGGGACGGTGGACAATCAGCCCCAGCATTTT
TRBJ1-5 TRBV6-5 TRBD1 NA CASSYPKTGDQPQHF TGTGCCAGCAGTTACCCAAAGACAGGGGATCAGCCCCAGCATTTT
TRBJ1-5 TRBV5-1 TRBD1 once CASSLGTGQPQHF TGCGCCAGCAGCCTGGGGACAGGGCAGCCCCAGCATTTT
TRBJ2-7 TRBV6-1 TRBD2 NA CASSDRLTSGGSSAPYEQYF TGTGCCAGCAGTGACCGGTTAACTAGCGGGGGGTCCTCGGCCCCCTACGAGCAGTACTTC
TRBJ2-1 TRBV19 NA NA CASSIGGGSGHPSYNEQFF TGTGCCAGTAGTATAGGGGGGGGCTCAGGGCACCCGTCCTACAATGAGCAGTTCTTC
TRBJ2-3 TRBV19 NA once CASSTQGFDTQYF TGTGCCAGTAGTACGCAGGGGTTTGATACGCAGTATTTT
TRBJ1-2 TRBV5-6 NA NA CASSPLRGPGYTF TGTGCCAGCAGCCCCCTCAGGGGACCGGGCTACACCTTC
TRBJ2-3 TRBV27 TRBD2 once CASSSRSTSGGPWRTDTQYF TGTGCCAGCAGTTCCCGTTCGACTAGCGGGGGCCCCTGGCGCACAGATACGCAGTATTTT
TRBJ2-2 TRBV27 NA NA CASSLFTGELFF TGTGCCAGCAGTTTATTTACCGGGGAGCTGTTTTTT
TRBJ2-7 TRBV19 TRBD1 NA CASSISDRGLPYEQYF TGTGCCAGTAGTATATCGGACAGGGGGCTCCCCTACGAGCAGTACTTC
TRBJ1-4 TRBV28 TRBD1 few CASSWDRVNEKLFF TGTGCCAGCAGCTGGGACAGGGTAAATGAAAAACTGTTTTTT
TRBJ1-1 TRBV19 NA NA CASRILSGGVTEAFF TGTGCCAGTAGAATCCTTTCCGGGGGAGTCACTGAAGCTTTCTTT
TRBJ1-1 TRBV9 NA NA CASSVPFGGGWNTEAFF TGTGCCAGCAGTGTTCCCTTTGGAGGAGGGTGGAACACTGAAGCTTTCTTT
TRBJ2-1 TRBV15 NA NA CATSGGGLAAFYNEQFF TGTGCCACCAGCGGGGGTGGGTTGGCGGCCTTCTACAATGAGCAGTTCTTC
TRBJ1-3 TRBV11-2 NA NA CASSLDLGRWQTGNTIYF TGTGCCAGCAGCTTAGATCTAGGAAGGTGGCAGACGGGAAACACCATATATTTT
TRBJ2-5 TRBV14 TRBD2 NA CASSHVRLAGDETQYF TGTGCCAGCAGCCATGTCCGACTAGCGGGGGACGAGACCCAGTACTTC
TRBJ2-2 TRBV28 NA NA CASRIPTAGATGELFF TGTGCCAGCAGGATTCCGACCGCTGGGGCCACCGGGGAGCTGTTTTTT
TRBJ2-2 TRBV11-2 TRBD2 NA CASSPRLATNTGELFF TGTGCCAGCAGCCCCCGACTAGCAACGAACACCGGGGAGCTGTTTTTT
TRBJ2-7 TRBV13 NA few CASSSSYRGHQSYEQYF TGTGCCAGCAGCTCCTCCTACCGAGGACACCAATCCTACGAGCAGTACTTC
TRBJ1-1 TRBV19 NA NA CASSIGMGRDTEAFF TGTGCCAGTAGTATTGGAATGGGCAGGGACACTGAAGCTTTCTTT
TRBJ2-5 TRBV9 TRBD1 NA CASSVDWTGGEETQYF TGTGCCAGCAGCGTAGACTGGACAGGGGGCGAAGAGACCCAGTACTTC
TRBJ1-4 TRBV5-6 NA few CASSLVGDVATNEKLFF TGTGCCAGCAGCTTGGTCGGGGATGTGGCAACTAATGAAAAACTGTTTTTT
TRBJ2-1 TRBV19 TRBD2 NA CASSRTSGLREQFF TGTGCCAGTTCCCGGACTAGCGGACTAAGGGAGCAGTTCTTC
TRBJ2-7 TRBV6-5 NA NA CASSSSSKTYEQYF TGTGCCAGCAGTTCCAGCTCGAAGACTTACGAGCAGTACTTC
TRBJ1-2 TRBV27 NA NA CASSSGASGYTF TGTGCCAGCAGTTCTGGGGCAAGTGGCTACACCTTC
TRBJ2-4 TRBV15 NA NA CATSRDRNNPSREYF TGTGCCACCAGCAGAGATCGTAACAACCCTAGCCGGGAGTACTTC
TRBJ2-2 TRBV11-2 NA NA CASSLTSGGELFF TGTGCCAGCAGCTTAACTAGTGGCGGGGAGCTGTTTTTT
TRBJ1-5 TRBV19 NA NA CASRYSNQPQHF TGTGCCAGTAGATATAGCAATCAGCCCCAGCATTTT
TRBJ2-1 TRBV19 TRBD2 NA CASKSGAFSYNEQFF TGTGCCAGTAAGAGCGGGGCTTTCTCCTACAATGAGCAGTTCTTC
TRBJ2-5 TRBV7-8 NA NA CASSLKRGPETQYF TGTGCCAGCAGCTTAAAGAGGGGACCGGAGACCCAGTACTTC
TRBJ1-3 TRBV7-9 NA NA CASSLGRGLSSGNTIYF TGTGCCAGCAGCTTAGGTCGAGGTCTGAGCTCTGGAAACACCATATATTTT
TRBJ1-5 TRBV6-1 NA once CASSVRYPGGHNQPQHF TGTGCCAGCAGTGTTAGGTATCCGGGGGGCCACAATCAGCCCCAGCATTTT
TRBJ2-5 TRBV15 NA NA CATSRGLAEQETQYF TGTGCCACCAGCAGAGGGCTAGCAGAGCAAGAGACCCAGTACTTC
TRBJ1-1 TRBV15 NA NA CATSRGRTARSTEAFF TGTGCCACCAGCAGAGGCCGGACAGCAAGATCCACTGAAGCTTTCTTT
TRBJ2-7 TRBV7-8 NA NA CASSLATGEQYF TGTGCCAGCAGCCTAGCGACAGGGGAGCAGTACTTC
TRBJ1-1 TRBV6-6 NA NA CASTREATMNTEAFF TGTGCCAGCACAAGGGAGGCTACTATGAACACTGAAGCTTTCTTT
TRBJ2-1 TRBV7-9 TRBD2 NA CASSLGLAGAVGEQFF TGTGCCAGCAGCCTAGGACTAGCGGGAGCCGTGGGTGAGCAGTTCTTC
TRBJ2-1 TRBV19 TRBD2 NA CASSRRLAETNEQFF TGTGCCAGTAGTAGGAGACTAGCGGAAACCAATGAGCAGTTCTTC
TRBJ2-5 TRBV29-1 NA NA CSVVQGQSRGTQYF TGCAGCGTTGTGCAAGGACAGTCCCGGGGCACCCAGTACTTC
TRBJ1-1 TRBV5-5 NA NA CASSLVGRATEAFF TGTGCCAGCAGCTTGGTTGGACGGGCTACTGAAGCTTTCTTT
TRBJ1-1 TRBV5-1 NA NA CASSLTIGYTEAFF TGCGCCAGCAGCTTGACAATCGGGTACACTGAAGCTTTCTTT
TRBJ1-2 TRBV11-2 NA NA CASSLVGSQSFSYGYTF TGTGCCAGCAGCTTAGTAGGCAGCCAATCCTTCTCCTATGGCTACACCTTC
TRBJ1-5 TRBV18 NA NA CASSPSGAQSNQPQHF TGTGCCAGCTCACCATCCGGGGCTCAGAGCAATCAGCCCCAGCATTTT
TRBJ2-1 TRBV28 TRBD2 NA CASSTSGTSGVWYEQFF TGTGCCAGCAGTACCTCGGGGACTAGCGGGGTTTGGTATGAGCAGTTCTTC
TRBJ2-1 TRBV6-1 TRBD2 NA CASSGSSGRGQGNEQFF TGTGCCAGCAGTGGGTCTAGCGGGAGGGGCCAAGGCAATGAGCAGTTCTTC
TRBJ1-4 TRBV28 NA NA CASTLGSAPNEKLFF TGTGCCAGCACCTTAGGGTCCGCGCCTAATGAAAAACTGTTTTTT
TRBJ1-1 TRBV5-6 NA NA CASSLLAGNTEAFF TGTGCCAGCAGCCTGTTGGCCGGGAACACTGAAGCTTTCTTT